Each of the 22 T cell receptor beta chains below was sequenced from the same sample in a study of response to subunit inactivated influenza vaccine. MiXCR was run by TCRdb on the RT-PCR reads, yielding one entry per CDR3 protein. The sample shows hundreds of thousands of distinct CDR3 sequences, about 18% of them seen only once. The sequencing used PBMCs from blood, collected roughly 5 days after vaccination. The receptors were sampled from a middle-aged man who received an inactivated influenza vaccine.

The chain uses TRBV12-3 or TRBV12-4 and TRBJ2-5; D may match TRBD1 or TRBD2 (5 bases each). The CDR3 sequence is 18 residues long. V gave up 6 bases and J gave up 0 bases, with 23 bases separating them. CDR3 loop: CASRGEHSNRGYQETQYF. The CDR3 DNA sequence: TGTGCCAGCAGAGGGGAGCACTCAAATAGAGGGTACCAAGAGACCCAGTACTTC.

Only a few counts were recorded for this clonotype. The CDR3 bases are TGCGCCAGCAGCCAAGATCTGGTCGGGAGGACCTACGAGCAGTACTTC. Encoded protein: CASSQDLVGRTYEQYF. V usage is TRBV4-3 and J usage is TRBJ2-7; TRBD2 matches 7 bases. CDR1 is LGHNA, CDR2 YSLEER, per germline. The CDR3 sequence is 16 residues long. V shed 0 bases and J 2 bases; nucleotides not matched to a gene: 7.

V usage is TRBV28 and J usage is TRBJ2-1; D ambiguous. The germline CDR1 and CDR2 sequences are MDHEN and SYDVKM. The CDR3 has 14 amino acids. V was clipped by 5 bases and J by 0 bases, with 8 bases between them. This chain's CDR3 is CASSPVNSYNEQFF. The CDR3 coding sequence is TGTGCCAGCAGTCCCGTAAACTCCTACAATGAGCAGTTCTTC. The complete variable domain, with remaining parts taken from reference TRBV28 and TRBJ2-1, reads DVKVTQSSRYLVKRTGEKVFLECVQDMDHENMFWYRQDPGLGLRLIYFSYDVKMKEKGDIPEGYSVSREKKERFSLILESASTNQTSMYLCASSPVNSYNEQFFGPGTRLTVL.

This clonotype was detected a few times. The chain combines TRBV6-1 with TRBJ1-5; the D gene is possibly TRBD1 (5 bases). There are 12 residues in the CDR3. CDR1 and CDR2 from the germline V gene are MNHNS and SASEGT. V shed 8 bases and J shed 3 bases, with 8 bases lying between them. For the CDR3, the DNA is TGTGCCAGCGGACACATCAATCAGCCCCAGCATTTT. Amino acid sequence: CASGHINQPQHF.

This clonotype was observed a few times. The V call is TRBV10-3, the J call TRBJ2-1; no definite D call. The CDR3 is 15 residues long. Trimming shortened V by 0 bases and J by 4 bases, and 10 bases separated the two germline ends. Germline V gene lookup returns CDR1 ENHRY and CDR2 SYGVKD. In DNA, the CDR3 is TGTGCCATCAGTGAGTCGCCAGGCGAGTACAATGAGCAGTTCTTC. As protein: CAISESPGEYNEQFF.

The rearrangement links TRBV3-1 to TRBJ2-7, with 7 bases identical to TRBD1. The CDR3 loop spans 15 amino acids. From germline, CDR1 is LGHDT and CDR2 YNNKEL (reference sequence). With V trimmed by 1 base and J by 3 bases, 6 bases remained unmatched. The CDR3 spells CASSQAPRGHYEQYF. The CDR3 region has the DNA TGTGCCAGCAGCCAAGCACCGAGGGGGCACTACGAGCAGTACTTC.

Written as DNA, the CDR3 is TGCAGGGGGGGGGTTAATAATTCACCCCTCCACTTT. Translating it yields CRGGVNNSPLHF. This sequence joins TRBV20-1 and TRBJ1-6; D is perhaps TRBD1 (5 bases). This CDR3 contains 12 residues. CDR1 and CDR2 (germline): DFQATT, SNEGSKA (reference sequence).

The rearrangement joins TRBV6-2 or TRBV6-3 to TRBJ2-1, with 8 bases fitting TRBD2. V dropped 1 base and J dropped 9; count of bases not matched to a gene: 5. The CDR3 contains 14 residues. The germline V gene encodes CDR1 MNHEY and CDR2 SVGEGT. CDR3 in DNA: TGTGCCAGCAGTTACTTGTGGCTAGCGGGTGAGCAGTTCTTC. Translated, it gives CASSYLWLAGEQFF.

This clonotype was seen more than once but under ten times. V and J are TRBV28 and TRBJ2-5; no clear D. Germline loops: CDR1 MDHEN, CDR2 SYDVKM. CDR3 size: 14 residues. Deletions cut 1 base from V and 4 bases from J, with 10 bases between. The CDR3 protein is CASSLLTNAETQYF. The CDR3 nucleotides are TGTGCCAGCAGTTTATTAACCAACGCAGAGACCCAGTACTTC.

This clonotype showed up many times. The chain recombines TRBV24-1 with TRBJ2-3; 8 bases line up with TRBD1. The germline V gene encodes CDR1 KGHDR and CDR2 SFDVKD. The CDR3 length is 16 residues. After removal of 3 bases from V and 4 bases from J, the junction contained 8 bases not matched to a gene. CDR3 sequence (DNA): TGTGCCACCAGTGATACCAGGACAGGGTCGGCAGATACGCAGTATTTT. This codes for CATSDTRTGSADTQYF.

V is TRBV9 and J is TRBJ2-1, with D hard to call. Germline loops: CDR1 SGDLS, CDR2 YYNGEE. V was cut by 3 bases and J by 1 base, with 11 bases left in between. This CDR3 region has 15 residues. Here the CDR3 reads CASSARVESYNEQFF. The CDR3 DNA is TGTGCCAGCAGCGCCCGCGTCGAATCCTACAATGAGCAGTTCTTC.

The chain is built from TRBV7-8 and TRBJ2-7, with 9 bases matching TRBD1. Losses at the gene ends were 5 bases for V and 7 bases for J; bases not matched to a gene: 15. The CDR3 has 16 amino acids. Germline-derived CDR1 and CDR2 are SGHVS and FQNEAQ. Here the CDR3 DNA reads TGTGCCAGCAGCCCCGGAGTAGGACAGGGGAATGGTGAGCAGTACTTC. The encoded protein is CASSPGVGQGNGEQYF.

There are a few counts of this clonotype. The chain combines TRBV5-5 with TRBJ1-2, with 9 bases aligning to TRBD1. This CDR3 has 13 residues. Losses at the gene ends were 3 bases for V and 8 bases for J; bases not matched to a gene: 5. Germline V gives CDR1 SGHKS, CDR2 YYEKEE (reference sequence). The chain's CDR3 is CASSYGTGSGYTF. The CDR3 DNA reads TGTGCCAGCAGCTACGGGACAGGGAGCGGCTACACCTTC.

This clonotype has more than one count but fewer than ten. This chain joins TRBV12-3 or TRBV12-4 and TRBJ2-1, with D unresolved. Trimming stripped 5 bases from V and 5 bases from J, with 16 bases between. The CDR3 runs 15 residues. The CDR3 region has the DNA TGTGCCAGCAGTCCAAGGTCAAGGGTTCACAATGAGCAGTTCTTC. This encodes CASSPRSRVHNEQFF.

V is TRBV28 and J is TRBJ2-7; TRBD2 matches 10 bases. CDR1 MDHEN and CDR2 SYDVKM come from the germline V gene. V shed 2 bases, J shed 0 bases, and the junction held 7 bases outside the gene matches. The CDR3 runs to 17 residues. For the CDR3, the DNA is TGTGCCAGCAGTTTAGCGGTAGCGGGGGGCCGCTCCTACGAGCAGTACTTC. Translating gives CASSLAVAGGRSYEQYF.

In DNA, the CDR3 is TGCAGTGCTAGAACACTAGCGGGATGGGGGGAGCTGTTTTTT. As protein: CSARTLAGWGELFF. The chain employs TRBV20-1 and TRBJ2-2; TRBD2 aligns across 10 bases. The CDR3 totals 14 residues. CDR1 and CDR2 (germline): DFQATT, SNEGSKA (reference sequence). The ends lost 2 bases at V and 8 bases at J; junction bases unmatched: 5.

As regards this clonotype: Germline and junction disagree at one end, which may indicate a read error. This chain uses TRBV29-1 with TRBJ2-1, with 8 bases identical to TRBD2. CDR1 and CDR2 (germline): SQVTM, ANQGSEA. The CDR3 sequence is 12 residues long. CDR3 region: CSVSGSYNEQLF. CDR3 DNA: TGCAGCGTTAGCGGGAGCTACAATGAGCAGCTCTTC.

There are many counts of this clonotype. This chain connects TRBV29-1 to TRBJ2-3; possibly TRBD1 or TRBD2 for D (5 bases each). The germline V gene has CDR1 SQVTM and CDR2 ANQGSEA. The length of the CDR3 is 14 residues. V was pared by 7 bases and J by 4 bases, with 18 bases between. The CDR3 nucleotides are TGCAGCGCCCTGCCACAGCAGGGACCAGATACGCAGTATTTT. It yields the protein CSALPQQGPDTQYF.

The genes are TRBV7-6 and TRBJ2-1, with 13 bases identical to TRBD2. In germline, CDR1 is SGHVS, CDR2 FNYEAQ. The CDR3 consists of 17 residues. The ends lost 1 base at V and 7 bases at J; junction bases unmatched: 7. CDR3 sequence: CASSLEHTSGGGNEQFF. The CDR3 DNA reads TGTGCCAGCAGCTTAGAACATACTAGCGGGGGGGGGAATGAGCAGTTCTTC.

The chain carries TRBV5-6 and TRBJ2-1; no definite D call. V lost 0 bases to trimming and J lost 0 bases, with 13 bases between them. The CDR3 length is 17 residues. Germline-derived CDR1 and CDR2 are SGHDT and YYEEEE. CDR3 in amino acids: CASSLAGSLSSYNEQFF. CDR3 DNA sequence: TGTGCCAGCAGCTTGGCGGGCAGTCTGAGCTCCTACAATGAGCAGTTCTTC.

The rearrangement links TRBV4-2 to TRBJ2-5, with 13 bases aligning to TRBD2. With 5 bases clipped from V and 3 bases from J, the junction kept 6 bases outside the gene matches. CDR1 and CDR2 (germline): LGHNA, YNFKEQ. CDR3 size: 16 residues. In nucleotides, the CDR3 is TGTGCCAGCAGCGCTCGACTAGCGGGAGGCAAAGAGACCCAGTACTTC. Encoded protein: CASSARLAGGKETQYF.

J is TRBJ1-2 and V is TRBV11-2, with D unresolved. This CDR3 has 13 amino acids. CDR1 SGHAT and CDR2 FQNNGV come from the germline V gene. Between the trimmed V and J ends, which lost 5 bases and 7 bases, there was a span of 14 bases. Written as DNA, the CDR3 is TGTGCCAGCAGCATCTTGGGCAGATCTGGCTACACCTTC. Residues: CASSILGRSGYTF.